The following is a T cell receptor (beta chain) sequence with its context. Its antigen is not identified. The sample comes from a study of radiotherapy plus CTLA-4 blockade in lung cancer. Notes on the study in general: Once radiotherapy plus ipilimumab had been given, TCR clones derived from tumor expanded in blood. How blood T cell clones changed early, along with interferon-beta, reportedly forecast response best.

Measured with immunoSEQ multiplex PCR; TCRdb has only the in-frame clones, and not every one. The sample consists of about 53,000 clones, roughly 86% of them appearing once. Participants had chemo-refractory metastatic non-small-cell lung cancer and were treated with focal radiation plus ipilimumab CTLA-4 blockade. Material: peripheral blood, obtained from a patient treated with radiotherapy plus ipilimumab. The receptor's source is a human donor with non-small cell lung cancer whose response to radiotherapy plus ipilimumab could not be evaluated.

The CDR3 DNA reads as TGCAGTGCTAGAGATCAGAAGACCCAGTACTTC. This translates into CSARDQKTQYF. The chain recombines TRBV20-1 with TRBJ2-5, with D hard to call. This CDR3 contains 11 residues. V was pared by 0 bases and J by 6 bases, with 5 bases between. CDR1 DFQATT and CDR2 SNEGSKA come from the germline V gene (reference sequence).